The present T cell receptor beta chain was sequenced within a study of shared clonotypes between healthy human individuals. Remarks on this clone: Its antigen is still unknown.

CD45RO-negative cells were positively selected for CCR7, leaving out terminally differentiated effector memory CD45RA+ cells. Donors comprised only Caucasian adults living in Nashville, Tennessee. This table comes from immunoSEQ multiplex PCR, and its TCRdb copy is limited to in-frame clones, with some not included. The data show millions of clones, with less than 95% seen just once and more than 0.95% held by the top ten. Study-level results: Only blood was sampled; tissue repertoires likely differ. What limited the represented genetic and exposure-history diversity was the small number of donors. When compared with the clonotypes that were shared by all four sorted-subset donors, the non-shared clonotypes turned out to have lower generation probabilities.

Germline V gives CDR1 SGHAT, CDR2 FQNNGV. V lost 5 bases and J lost 4, with 13 bases in between. The CDR3 loop spans 14 amino acids. The chain recombines TRBV11-2 with TRBJ2-3; possible D gene TRBD2, 5 bases. The origin of this receptor is a man aged 18 to 29 in good health. Specimen: naive CD8+ T cells sorted from blood. CDR3 region: CASSRSRDADTQYF. The CDR3 region has the DNA TGTGCCAGCAGCCGGTCGAGGGATGCAGATACGCAGTATTTT.